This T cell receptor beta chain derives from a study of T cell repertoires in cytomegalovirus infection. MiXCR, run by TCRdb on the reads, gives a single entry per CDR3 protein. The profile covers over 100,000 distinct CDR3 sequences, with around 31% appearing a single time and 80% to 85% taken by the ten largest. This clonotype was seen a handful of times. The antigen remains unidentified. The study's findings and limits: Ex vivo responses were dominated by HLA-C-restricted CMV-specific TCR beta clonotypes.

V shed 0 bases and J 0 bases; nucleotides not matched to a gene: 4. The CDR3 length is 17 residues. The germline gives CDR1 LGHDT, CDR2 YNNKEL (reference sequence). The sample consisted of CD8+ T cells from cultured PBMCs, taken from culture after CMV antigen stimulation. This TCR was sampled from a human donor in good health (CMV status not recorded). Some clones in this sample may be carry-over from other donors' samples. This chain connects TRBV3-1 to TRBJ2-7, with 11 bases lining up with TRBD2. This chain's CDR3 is CASSQERTSGSSYEQYF. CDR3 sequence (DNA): TGTGCCAGCAGCCAAGAACGGACTAGCGGGTCCTCCTACGAGCAGTACTTC.